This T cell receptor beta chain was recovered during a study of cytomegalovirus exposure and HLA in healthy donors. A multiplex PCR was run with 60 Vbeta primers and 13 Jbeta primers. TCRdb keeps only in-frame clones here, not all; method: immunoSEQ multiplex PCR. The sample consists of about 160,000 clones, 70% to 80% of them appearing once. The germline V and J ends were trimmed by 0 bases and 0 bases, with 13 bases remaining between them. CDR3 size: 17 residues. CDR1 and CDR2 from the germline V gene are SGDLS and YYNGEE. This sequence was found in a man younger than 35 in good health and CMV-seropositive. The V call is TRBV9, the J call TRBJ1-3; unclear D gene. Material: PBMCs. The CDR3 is CASSVGEGLTSGNTIYF. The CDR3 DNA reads TGTGCCAGCAGCGTAGGAGAGGGCCTTACCTCTGGAAACACCATATATTTT.